The 21 T cell receptor beta chains below all came from one sample that was sequenced in a study of blood T cells in healthy people across ages. A second about 7 to 11 cycle PCR used barcoded and J-beta primers. MiXCR was run by TCRdb on the 5' RACE reads, yielding one entry per CDR3 protein. The repertoire consists of 710,000 or so distinct CDR3 sequences, with over 20% occurring once and the leading ten covering roughly a fifth. The specimen was blood. The receptor source for this set is a man in his 70s in good health.

V gene TRBV6-6 combines with J gene TRBJ2-7; D is ambiguous. Gene TRBJ2-5 matches the end of the DNA better, so the J call may be wrong. Germline CDR1 reads MNHNY; CDR2 reads SVGAGI (reference sequence). This CDR3 has 13 residues. The CDR3 sequence is CASGQVRQETQYF. CDR3 DNA sequence: TGTGCCAGCGGCCAAGTCCGCCAAGAGACCCAGTACTTC.

This clonotype was observed at least ten times. The chain couples TRBV6-6 to TRBJ2-7; D not resolved. V was trimmed by 5 bases and J by 1 base, leaving 12 bases between them. The CDR3 spans 14 residues. CDR1 and CDR2 (germline): MNHNY, SVGAGI (reference sequence). The CDR3 DNA sequence: TGTGCCAGCAGTCCGGACCTTACTTCCTACGAGCAGTACTTC. Its translation: CASSPDLTSYEQYF.

Notes on this clonotype: A much larger clone sits a single nucleotide away, making a read error possible. This sequence joins TRBV7-2 and TRBJ2-4; TRBD2 is a possible D gene (5 bases). There are 13 residues in the CDR3. Germline V CDR1 and CDR2: SGHTA, FQGNSA. This CDR3 reads CASSLERGNIHYF. The CDR3 coding sequence is TGTGCCAGCAGCTTAGAACGGGGAAACATTCACTACTTC.

This clonotype turned up a few times. This chain uses TRBV5-1 with TRBJ2-7; D unclear. Germline CDR1 and CDR2: SGHRS and YFSETQ. Trimming left V 4 bases short and J 1 base short, with 6 bases between. The CDR3 runs to 12 residues. The CDR3 region has the DNA TGCGCCAGCAGCATAAATTCCTACGAGCAGTACTTC. Its translation is CASSINSYEQYF.

The rearrangement joins TRBV12-3 or TRBV12-4 to TRBJ2-4; 9 bases agree with TRBD1. CDR3 length: 15 residues. V lost 6 bases, J lost 4 bases, and 7 bases stayed unmatched. CDR3 loop: CASSLTGTGKNIQYF. The CDR3 nucleotides are TGTGCCAGCAGCCTGACCGGGACAGGGAAAAACATTCAGTACTTC.

V usage is TRBV20-1 and J usage is TRBJ2-7; 8 nucleotides line up with TRBD2. This CDR3 is 16 amino acids long. Looked up from germline, CDR1 is DFQATT and CDR2 is SNEGSKA (reference sequence). Germline trimming cut 5 bases from V and 2 bases from J; bases unmatched to any gene: 14. CDR3 region: CSAPTVGLGRPYEQYF. The CDR3 DNA is TGCAGTGCTCCTACAGTGGGACTAGGCAGGCCCTACGAGCAGTACTTC.

The chain has TRBV5-1 and TRBJ2-2, with D possibly TRBD2 on 5 matching bases. Per the germline V gene, CDR1 is SGHRS and CDR2 is YFSETQ. Trimming left V 3 bases short and J 4 bases short, with 16 bases between. This CDR3 spans 16 amino acids. CDR3 amino acids: CASSSASGFGTGELFF. CDR3 sequence (DNA): TGCGCCAGCAGCTCGGCCTCGGGGTTTGGCACCGGGGAGCTGTTTTTT.

The genes are TRBV19 and TRBJ1-1; no reliable D call. Germline CDR1 is LNHDA and CDR2 is SQIVND (reference sequence). Trimming pared 6 bases from V and 5 bases from J, leaving 13 bases between. The CDR3 length is 13 residues. CDR3 sequence (DNA): TGTGCCAGTAGCCAACAACAAAGAACTGAAGCTTTCTTT. It encodes CASSQQQRTEAFF.

There are a few counts of this clonotype. The CDR3 spells CASSSRAILNIQYF. For the CDR3, the DNA is TGTGCCAGCAGCTCCCGGGCAATCCTAAACATTCAGTACTTC. The genes are TRBV7-2 and TRBJ2-4; D is undetermined. This CDR3 has 14 residues. Germline lookup yields CDR1 SGHTA and CDR2 FQGNSA. V gave up 4 bases and J gave up 6 bases, with 13 bases separating them.

The table lists this clonotype with a few counts. The chain recombines TRBV2 with TRBJ1-3, with a weak D call TRBD1 (5 bases). Trimming stripped 4 bases from V and 4 bases from J, with 5 bases between. The CDR3 length is 12 residues. In germline, CDR1 is SNHLY, CDR2 FYNNEI. The CDR3 reads CASSGQGNTIYF. The CDR3 DNA follows: TGTGCCAGCAGTGGACAGGGAAACACCATATATTTT.

In its sample, this clonotype was seen a few times. The rearrangement links TRBV6-5 to TRBJ2-3, with unresolved D. Trimming shortened V by 7 bases and J by 4 bases, and 6 bases separated the two germline ends. The CDR3 totals 11 residues. Germline lookup yields CDR1 MNHEY and CDR2 SVGAGI. The CDR3 region is CASIWADTQYF. In DNA, the CDR3 is TGTGCCAGCATCTGGGCAGATACGCAGTATTTT.

Only a few counts were recorded for this clonotype. The genes are TRBV7-2 and TRBJ2-1; perhaps TRBD1 as D (5 bases). Deletions cut 10 bases from V and 4 bases from J, with 14 bases between. Germline V CDR1 and CDR2: SGHTA, FQGNSA. The CDR3 spans 13 residues. The CDR3 reads CATGSDLYNEQFF. CDR3 bases: TGTGCCACAGGGTCTGACTTGTACAATGAGCAGTTCTTC.

The chain employs TRBV29-1 and TRBJ2-5, with D unclear. Germline CDR1 SQVTM, CDR2 ANQGSEA. This CDR3 spans 12 amino acids. Trimming removed 7 bases at V and 0 bases at J, with 9 bases between. CDR3 nucleotide sequence: TGCAGCGCCGCGACGGACCAAGAGACCCAGTACTTC. Translated: CSAATDQETQYF.

The chain links TRBV20-1 to TRBJ1-2; 8 nucleotides align to TRBD1. After removal of 6 bases from V and 1 base from J, the junction contained 4 bases not matched to a gene. CDR1 and CDR2 from the germline V gene are DFQATT and SNEGSKA (reference sequence). The CDR3 has 13 amino acids. The CDR3 here is CSARRGLNYGYTF. CDR3 DNA: TGCAGTGCCCGCAGGGGGCTTAACTATGGCTACACCTTC.

This clonotype was found a few times. The chain uses TRBV25-1 and TRBJ2-3; D may be TRBD1 (5 bases). V was clipped by 3 bases and J by 4 bases, with 14 bases between them. The CDR3 runs to 15 residues. Germline CDR1 is MGHDK and CDR2 is SYGVNS. This CDR3 reads CASSDAGWAADTQYF. The CDR3 DNA is TGTGCCAGCAGTGATGCAGGGTGGGCCGCAGATACGCAGTATTTT.

There are a few counts of this clonotype. The chain employs TRBV7-6 and TRBJ1-1; D perhaps matches TRBD1 (5 bases). The CDR3 contains 15 residues. Germline V gene data show CDR1 as SGHVS and CDR2 as FNYEAQ. V lost 5 bases to trimming and J lost 5 bases, with 18 bases between them. CDR3 in amino acids: CASSDMTESGTEAFF. As DNA, the CDR3 is TGTGCCAGCAGCGACATGACAGAGTCGGGGACTGAAGCTTTCTTT. The full variable domain, its missing parts supplied by reference TRBV7-6 and TRBJ1-1, is GAGVSQSPRYKVTKRGQDVALRCDPISGHVSLYWYRQALGQGPEFLTYFNYEAQQDKSGLPNDRFSAERPEGSISTLTIQRTEQRDSAMYRCASSDMTESGTEAFFGQGTRLTVV.

This clonotype appeared a few times. This chain links TRBV19 with TRBJ1-1; weak D call: TRBD1 (6 bases). The V and J ends lost 6 bases and 4 bases respectively, with 15 bases between them. The CDR3 totals 14 residues. From germline, CDR1 is LNHDA and CDR2 SQIVND (reference sequence). In nucleotides, the CDR3 is TGTGCCAGTAGGGGGGCCTATAGGGGCACTGAAGCTTTCTTT. Translated, it gives CASRGAYRGTEAFF.

This clonotype was picked up a small number of times. This rearrangement joins TRBV27 to TRBJ1-4; possible D gene TRBD1, 5 bases. CDR3 length: 13 amino acids. V lost 6 bases to trimming and J lost 6 bases, with 11 bases between them. Germline V gene lookup returns CDR1 MNHEY and CDR2 SMNVEV (reference sequence). CDR3 DNA: TGTGCCAGCAGCAGGGCGTATGATGAAAAACTGTTTTTT. It yields the protein CASSRAYDEKLFF.

This clonotype was picked up many times. This rearrangement joins TRBV12-3 or TRBV12-4 to TRBJ2-7; a weak D match, TRBD1 (7 bases). Trimming took 3 bases from V and 4 from J, leaving 16 bases between them. CDR3 length equals 15 residues. As DNA, the CDR3 is TGTGCCAGCAGTTTTTGGCAGGGGGGATCGTACGAGCAGTACTTC. Its protein product is CASSFWQGGSYEQYF.

The chain combines TRBV6-1 with TRBJ2-3; 13 bases are shared with TRBD2. V shed 4 bases and J 5 bases; nucleotides not matched to a gene: 3. The germline gives CDR1 MNHNS, CDR2 SASEGT. This CDR3 comprises 15 residues. DNA for the CDR3: TGTGCCAGCAGTGGACTAGCGGGGGGTGTAGATACGCAGTATTTT. Its translation: CASSGLAGGVDTQYF.

On this clonotype: The CDR3 end shows no conserved phenylalanine or tryptophan, and so a read error is likely. This sequence joins TRBV5-1 and TRBJ1-1; D gene unclear. Trimming removed 0 bases at V and 0 bases at J, with 9 bases between. CDR1 SGHRS and CDR2 YFSETQ come from the germline V gene. CDR3 length: 15 amino acids. The CDR3 DNA reads TGCGCCAGCAGCTTGGGACGGACTATGAACACTGAAGCTTTCCTT. It encodes CASSLGRTMNTEAFL.